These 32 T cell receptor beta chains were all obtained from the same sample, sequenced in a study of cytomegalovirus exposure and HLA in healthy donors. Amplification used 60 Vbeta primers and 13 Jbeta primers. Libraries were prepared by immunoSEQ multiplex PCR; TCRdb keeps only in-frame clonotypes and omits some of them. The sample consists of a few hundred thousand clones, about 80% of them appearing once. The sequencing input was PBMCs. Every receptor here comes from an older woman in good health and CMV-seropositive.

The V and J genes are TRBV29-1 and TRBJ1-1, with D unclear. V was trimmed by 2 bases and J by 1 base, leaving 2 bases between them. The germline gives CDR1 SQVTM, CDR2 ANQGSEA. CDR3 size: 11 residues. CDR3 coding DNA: TGCAGCGTTGAACGGAACACTGAAGCTTTCTTT. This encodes CSVERNTEAFF.

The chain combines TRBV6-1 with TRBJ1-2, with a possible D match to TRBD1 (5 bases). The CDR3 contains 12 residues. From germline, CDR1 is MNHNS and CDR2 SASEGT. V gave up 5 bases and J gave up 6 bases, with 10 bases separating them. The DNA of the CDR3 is TGTGCCAGCAGTCGGACACGGGATGGCTACACCTTC. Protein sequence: CASSRTRDGYTF.

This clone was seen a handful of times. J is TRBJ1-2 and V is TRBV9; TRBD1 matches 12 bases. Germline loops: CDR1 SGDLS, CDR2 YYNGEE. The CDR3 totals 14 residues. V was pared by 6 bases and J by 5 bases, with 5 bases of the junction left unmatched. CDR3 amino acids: CASTKGQGAYGYTF. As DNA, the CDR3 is TGTGCCAGCACCAAGGGACAGGGGGCATATGGCTACACCTTC.

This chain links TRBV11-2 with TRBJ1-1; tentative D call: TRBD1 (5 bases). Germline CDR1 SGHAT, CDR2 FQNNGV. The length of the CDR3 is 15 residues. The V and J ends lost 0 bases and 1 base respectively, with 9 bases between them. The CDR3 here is CASSLDLQGNTEAFF. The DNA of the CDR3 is TGTGCCAGCAGCTTAGATCTCCAGGGGAACACTGAAGCTTTCTTT. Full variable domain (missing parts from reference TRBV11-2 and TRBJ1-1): EAGVAQSPRYKIIEKRQSVAFWCNPISGHATLYWYQQILGQGPKLLIQFQNNGVVDDSQLPKDRFSAERLKGVDSTLKIQPAKLEDSAVYLCASSLDLQGNTEAFFGQGTRLTVV.

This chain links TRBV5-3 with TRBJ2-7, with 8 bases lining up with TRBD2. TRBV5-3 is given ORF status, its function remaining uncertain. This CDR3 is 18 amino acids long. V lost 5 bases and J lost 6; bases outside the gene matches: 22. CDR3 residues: CARRGRGVDTGRASEQYF. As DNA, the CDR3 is TGTGCCAGAAGGGGGAGGGGGGTCGACACCGGGAGGGCCTCCGAGCAGTACTTC.

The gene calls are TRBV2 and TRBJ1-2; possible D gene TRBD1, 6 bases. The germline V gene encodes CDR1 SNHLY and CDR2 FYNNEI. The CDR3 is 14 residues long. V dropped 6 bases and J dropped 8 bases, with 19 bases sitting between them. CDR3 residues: CASRLDRHSEGYTF. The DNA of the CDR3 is TGTGCCAGCAGACTCGACAGGCATTCCGAGGGCTACACCTTC. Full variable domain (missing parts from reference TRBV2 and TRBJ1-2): EPEVTQTPSHQVTQMGQEVILRCVPISNHLYFYWYRQILGQKVEFLVSFYNNEISEKSEIFDDQFSVERPDGSNFTLKIRSTKLEDSAMYFCASRLDRHSEGYTFGSGTRLTVV.

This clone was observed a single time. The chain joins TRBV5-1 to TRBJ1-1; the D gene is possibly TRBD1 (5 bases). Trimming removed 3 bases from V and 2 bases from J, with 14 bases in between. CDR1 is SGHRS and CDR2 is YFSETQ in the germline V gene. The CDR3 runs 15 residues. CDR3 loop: CASSSVKGVNTEAFF. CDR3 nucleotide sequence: TGCGCCAGCAGCTCGGTTAAAGGGGTAAACACTGAAGCTTTCTTT.

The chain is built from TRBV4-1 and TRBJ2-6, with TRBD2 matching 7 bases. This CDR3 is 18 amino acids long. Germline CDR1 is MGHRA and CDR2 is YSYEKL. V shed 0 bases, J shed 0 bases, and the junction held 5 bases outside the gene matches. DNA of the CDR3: TGCGCCAGCAGCCAAGACCCAGCGGGGAGCTCTGGGGCCAACGTCCTGACTTTC. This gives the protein CASSQDPAGSSGANVLTF.

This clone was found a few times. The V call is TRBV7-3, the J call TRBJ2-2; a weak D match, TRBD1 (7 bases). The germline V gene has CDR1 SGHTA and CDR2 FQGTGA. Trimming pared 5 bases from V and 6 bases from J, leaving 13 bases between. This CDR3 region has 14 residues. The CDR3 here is CASSPQGGAGELFF. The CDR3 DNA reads TGTGCCAGCAGCCCTCAGGGGGGAGCCGGGGAGCTGTTTTTT.

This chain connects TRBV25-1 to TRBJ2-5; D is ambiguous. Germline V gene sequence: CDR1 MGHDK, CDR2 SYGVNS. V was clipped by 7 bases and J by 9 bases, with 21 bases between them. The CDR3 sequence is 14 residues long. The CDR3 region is CASTPTQASPPQYF. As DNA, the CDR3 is TGTGCCAGCACTCCAACCCAGGCCAGTCCTCCCCAGTACTTC. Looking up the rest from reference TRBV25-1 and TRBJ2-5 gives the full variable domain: EADIYQTPRYLVIGTGKKITLECSQTMGHDKMYWYQQDPGMELHLIHYSYGVNSTEKGDLSSESTVSRIRTEHFPLTLESARPSHTSQYLCASTPTQASPPQYFGPGTRLLVL.

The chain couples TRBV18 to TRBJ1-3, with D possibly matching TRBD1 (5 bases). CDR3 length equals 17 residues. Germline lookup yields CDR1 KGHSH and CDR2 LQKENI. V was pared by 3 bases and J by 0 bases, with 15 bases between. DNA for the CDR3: TGTGCCAGCTCACCCCTCGGGGGAGACGGCTCTGGAAACACCATATATTTT. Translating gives CASSPLGGDGSGNTIYF.

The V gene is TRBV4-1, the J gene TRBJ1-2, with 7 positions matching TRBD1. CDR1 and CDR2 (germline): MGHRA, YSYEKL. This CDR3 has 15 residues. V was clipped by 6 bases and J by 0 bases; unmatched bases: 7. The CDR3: CASRQGSLANYGYTF. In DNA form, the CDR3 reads TGCGCCAGCAGACAGGGGTCCTTAGCTAACTATGGCTACACCTTC.

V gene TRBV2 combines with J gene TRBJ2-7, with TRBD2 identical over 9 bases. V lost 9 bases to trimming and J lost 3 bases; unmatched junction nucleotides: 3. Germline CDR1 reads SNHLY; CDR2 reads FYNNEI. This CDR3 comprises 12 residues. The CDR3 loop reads CASKAGGYEQYF. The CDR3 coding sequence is TGTGCCAGTAAAGCGGGAGGCTACGAGCAGTACTTC.

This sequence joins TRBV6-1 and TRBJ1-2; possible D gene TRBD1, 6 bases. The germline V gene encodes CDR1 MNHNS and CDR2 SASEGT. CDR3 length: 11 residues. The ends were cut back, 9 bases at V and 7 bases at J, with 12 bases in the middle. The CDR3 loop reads CASGDMFGYTF. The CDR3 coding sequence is TGTGCCAGTGGGGACATGTTTGGCTACACCTTC.

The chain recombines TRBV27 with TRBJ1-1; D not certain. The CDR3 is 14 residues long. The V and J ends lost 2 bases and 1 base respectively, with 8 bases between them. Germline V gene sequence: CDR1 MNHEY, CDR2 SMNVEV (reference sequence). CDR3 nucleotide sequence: TGTGCCAGCAGTTTAGTGTCCGGGAACACTGAAGCTTTCTTT. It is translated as CASSLVSGNTEAFF.

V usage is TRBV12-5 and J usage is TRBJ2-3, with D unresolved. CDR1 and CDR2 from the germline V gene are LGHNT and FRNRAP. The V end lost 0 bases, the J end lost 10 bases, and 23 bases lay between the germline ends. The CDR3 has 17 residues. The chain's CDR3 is CASGLVRSPPRFGAQYF. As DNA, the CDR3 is TGTGCTAGTGGTTTGGTGAGGAGTCCCCCACGATTTGGTGCGCAGTATTTT.

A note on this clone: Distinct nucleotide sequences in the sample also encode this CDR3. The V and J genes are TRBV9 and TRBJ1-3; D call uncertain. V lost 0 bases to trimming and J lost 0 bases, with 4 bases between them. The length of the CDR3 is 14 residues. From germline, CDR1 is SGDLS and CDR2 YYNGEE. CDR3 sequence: CASSVVSSGNTIYF. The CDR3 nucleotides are TGTGCCAGCAGCGTAGTGAGCTCTGGAAACACCATATATTTT.

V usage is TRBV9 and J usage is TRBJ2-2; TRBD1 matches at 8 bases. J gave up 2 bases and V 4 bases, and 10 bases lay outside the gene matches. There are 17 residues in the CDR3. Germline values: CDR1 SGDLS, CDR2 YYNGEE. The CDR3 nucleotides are TGTGCCAGCAGCACTATCAGGGGGCGAGTCAACACCGGGGAGCTGTTTTTT. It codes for CASSTIRGRVNTGELFF.

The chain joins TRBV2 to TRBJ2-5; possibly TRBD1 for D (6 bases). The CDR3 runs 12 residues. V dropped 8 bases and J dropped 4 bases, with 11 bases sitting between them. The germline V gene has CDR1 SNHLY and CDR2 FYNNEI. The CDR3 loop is CASHRVGETQYF. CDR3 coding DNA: TGTGCCAGCCACAGGGTAGGAGAGACCCAGTACTTC.

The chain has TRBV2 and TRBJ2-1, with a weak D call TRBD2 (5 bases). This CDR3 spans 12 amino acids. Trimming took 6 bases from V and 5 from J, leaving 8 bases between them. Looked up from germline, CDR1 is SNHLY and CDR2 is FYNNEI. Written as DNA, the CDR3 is TGTGCCAGCAGCTTACTAGACAATGAGCAGTTCTTC. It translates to CASSLLDNEQFF.

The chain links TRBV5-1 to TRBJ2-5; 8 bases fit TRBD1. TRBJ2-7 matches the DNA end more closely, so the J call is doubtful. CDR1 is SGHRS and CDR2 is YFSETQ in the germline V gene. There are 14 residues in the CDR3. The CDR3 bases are TGCGCCAGCAGCTGGACAGGGCTTCTCTACGAGCAGTACTTC. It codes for CASSWTGLLYEQYF.

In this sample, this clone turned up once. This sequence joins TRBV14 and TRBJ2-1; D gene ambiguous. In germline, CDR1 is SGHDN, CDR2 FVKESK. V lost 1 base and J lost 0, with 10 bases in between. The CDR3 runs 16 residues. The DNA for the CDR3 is TGTGCCAGCAGCCAAGTTAAGTTGAGCTCCTACAATGAGCAGTTCTTC. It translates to CASSQVKLSSYNEQFF.

CDR3 protein: CASSPLAGNTGELFF. CDR3 bases: TGTGCCAGCAGCCCCCTGGCGGGGAACACCGGGGAGCTGTTTTTT. V gene TRBV7-3 combines with J gene TRBJ2-2; perhaps TRBD2 as D (5 bases). Germline V gene sequence: CDR1 SGHTA, CDR2 FQGTGA. The CDR3 covers 15 residues. Deletions cut 5 bases from V and 1 base from J, with 11 bases between.

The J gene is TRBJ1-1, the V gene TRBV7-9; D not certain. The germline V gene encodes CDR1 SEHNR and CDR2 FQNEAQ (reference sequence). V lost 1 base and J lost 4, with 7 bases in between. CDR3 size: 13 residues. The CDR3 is CASSLVTATEAFF. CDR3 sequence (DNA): TGTGCCAGCAGCTTAGTAACAGCCACTGAAGCTTTCTTT.

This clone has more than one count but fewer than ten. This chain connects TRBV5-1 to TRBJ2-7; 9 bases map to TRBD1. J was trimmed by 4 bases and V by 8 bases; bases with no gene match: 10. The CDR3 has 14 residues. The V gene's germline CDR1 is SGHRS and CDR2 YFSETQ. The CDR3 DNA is TGCGCCAGTTCCGCGAGGGGGACAGGGTACGAGCAGTACTTC. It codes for CASSARGTGYEQYF.

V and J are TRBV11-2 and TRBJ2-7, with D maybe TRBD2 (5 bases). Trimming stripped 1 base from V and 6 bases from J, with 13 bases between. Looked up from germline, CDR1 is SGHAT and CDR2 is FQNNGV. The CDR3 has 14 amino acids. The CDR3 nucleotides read TGTGCCAGCAGCTTAGTAGGAGGCTATCGCGAGCAGTACTTC. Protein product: CASSLVGGYREQYF.

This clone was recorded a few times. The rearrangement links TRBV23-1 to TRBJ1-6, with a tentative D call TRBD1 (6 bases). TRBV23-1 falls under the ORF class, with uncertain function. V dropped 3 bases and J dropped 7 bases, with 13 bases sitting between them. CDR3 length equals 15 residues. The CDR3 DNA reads TGCGCCAGCAGTCATATAGGGGGTCACAATTCACCCCTCCACTTT. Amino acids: CASSHIGGHNSPLHF.

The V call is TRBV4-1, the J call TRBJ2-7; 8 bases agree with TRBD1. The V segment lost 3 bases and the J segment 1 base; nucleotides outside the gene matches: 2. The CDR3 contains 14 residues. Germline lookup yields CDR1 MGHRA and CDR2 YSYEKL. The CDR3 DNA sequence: TGCGCCAGCAGCCATGACAGGGGATCCTACGAGCAGTACTTC. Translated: CASSHDRGSYEQYF.

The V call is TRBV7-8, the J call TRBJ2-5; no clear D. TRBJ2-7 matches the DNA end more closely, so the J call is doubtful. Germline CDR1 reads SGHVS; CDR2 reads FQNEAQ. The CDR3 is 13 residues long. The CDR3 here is CASSFGPSYEQYF. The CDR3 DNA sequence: TGTGCCAGCAGCTTTGGTCCCTCCTACGAGCAGTACTTC.

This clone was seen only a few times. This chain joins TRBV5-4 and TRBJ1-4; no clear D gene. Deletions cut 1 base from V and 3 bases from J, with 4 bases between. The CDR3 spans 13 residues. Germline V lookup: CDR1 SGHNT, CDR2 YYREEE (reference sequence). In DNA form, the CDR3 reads TGTGCCAGCAGCTTGTCAGCTAATGAAAAACTGTTTTTT. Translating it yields CASSLSANEKLFF.

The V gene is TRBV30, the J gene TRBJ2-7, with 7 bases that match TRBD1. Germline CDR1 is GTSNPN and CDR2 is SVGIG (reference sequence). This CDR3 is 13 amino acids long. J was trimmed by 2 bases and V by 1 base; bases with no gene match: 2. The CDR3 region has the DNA TGTGCCTGGAGTGAGGGGGCTCCCTACGAGCAGTACTTC. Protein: CAWSEGAPYEQYF.

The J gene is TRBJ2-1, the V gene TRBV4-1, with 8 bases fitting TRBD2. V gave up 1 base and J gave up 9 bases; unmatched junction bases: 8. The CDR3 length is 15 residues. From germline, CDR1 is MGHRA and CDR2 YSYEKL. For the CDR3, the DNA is TGCGCCAGCAGCCAAGGGGGAGCGGGAGCCAGTGAGCAGTTCTTC. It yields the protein CASSQGGAGASEQFF.